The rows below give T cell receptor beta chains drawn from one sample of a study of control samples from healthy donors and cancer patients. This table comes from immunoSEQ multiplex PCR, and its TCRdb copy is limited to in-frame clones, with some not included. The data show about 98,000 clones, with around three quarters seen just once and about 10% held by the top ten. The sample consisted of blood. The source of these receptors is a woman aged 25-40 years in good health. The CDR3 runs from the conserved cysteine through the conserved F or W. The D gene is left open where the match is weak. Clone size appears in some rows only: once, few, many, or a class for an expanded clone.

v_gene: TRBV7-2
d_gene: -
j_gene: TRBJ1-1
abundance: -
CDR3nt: TGTGCCAGCAGCATTGGCACTGAAGCTTTCTTT
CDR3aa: CASSIGTEAFF

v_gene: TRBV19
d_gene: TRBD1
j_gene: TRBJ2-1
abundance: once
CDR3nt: TGTGCCAGTAGTATAAAGGGACAGGTCTACAATGAGCAGTTCTTC
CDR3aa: CASSIKGQVYNEQFF

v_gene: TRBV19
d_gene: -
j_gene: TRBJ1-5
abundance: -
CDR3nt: TGTGCCAGTAGTATAGAGGCCGGAAAGCCCCAGCATTTT
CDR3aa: CASSIEAGKPQHF

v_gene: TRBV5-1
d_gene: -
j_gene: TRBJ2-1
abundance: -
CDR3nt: TGCGCCAGCAGCGGTTTTGGTGGCACCTACAATGAGCAGTTCTTC
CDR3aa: CASSGFGGTYNEQFF

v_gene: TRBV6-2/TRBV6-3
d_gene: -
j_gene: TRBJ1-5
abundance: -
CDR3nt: TGTGCCAGCAGTTACTCGATTTTAAGGTTACGTCAGCCCCAGCATTTT
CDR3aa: CASSYSILRLRQPQHF

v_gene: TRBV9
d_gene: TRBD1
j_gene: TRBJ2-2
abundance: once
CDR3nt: TGTGCCAGCAGCGATGAGGGGGCCACCGGGGAGCTGTTTTTT
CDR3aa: CASSDEGATGELFF

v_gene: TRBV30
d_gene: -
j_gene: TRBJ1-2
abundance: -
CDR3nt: TGTGCCTGGAGGGCGGGGCTATGGGGCTACACCTTC
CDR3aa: CAWRAGLWGYTF

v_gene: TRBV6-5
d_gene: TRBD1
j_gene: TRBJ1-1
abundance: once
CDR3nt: TGTGCCAGCTCCCCCCTCAGGGGGGAGCCCAAAGCTTTCTTT
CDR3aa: CASSPLRGEPKAFF

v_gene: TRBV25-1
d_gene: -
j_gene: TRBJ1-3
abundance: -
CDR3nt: TGTGCCAGCAGTGAGCAACAGGGAGCTGGAAACACCATATATTTT
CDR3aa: CASSEQQGAGNTIYF

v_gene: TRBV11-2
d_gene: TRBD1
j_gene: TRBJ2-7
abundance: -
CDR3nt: TGTGCCAGCAGAACTTTACAGGGGGCCGCGAGCGAGCAGTACTTC
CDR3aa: CASRTLQGAASEQYF

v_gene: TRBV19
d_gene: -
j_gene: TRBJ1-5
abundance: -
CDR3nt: TGTGCCAGTAGTACGGCCCGAGGTGGGTCTCAGCATTTT
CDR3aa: CASSTARGGSQHF

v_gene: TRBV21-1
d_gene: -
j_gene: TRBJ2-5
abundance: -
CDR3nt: TGTGCCAGCAGCAAGGCTACAGGGGCTCCTCAAGAGACCCAGTACTTC
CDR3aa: CASSKATGAPQETQYF

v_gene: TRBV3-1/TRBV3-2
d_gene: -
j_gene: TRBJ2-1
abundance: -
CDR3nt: TGTGCCAGCAGCCAACAAGGGACTTTCTGGAGCTCCTACAATGAGCAGTTCTTC
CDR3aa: CASSQQGTFWSSYNEQFF

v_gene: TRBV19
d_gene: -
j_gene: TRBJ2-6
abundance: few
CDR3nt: TGTGCCAGTAAGATGGGCCTCGGGGGGGCCAACGTCCTGACTTTC
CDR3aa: CASKMGLGGANVLTF

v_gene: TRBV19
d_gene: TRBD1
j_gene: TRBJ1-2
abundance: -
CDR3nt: TGTGCCAGTAGTCTCCAACTCTTGACAGGGGGTTCCCATGGCTACACCTTC
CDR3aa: CASSLQLLTGGSHGYTF

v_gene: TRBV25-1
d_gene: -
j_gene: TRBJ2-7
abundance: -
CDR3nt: TGTGCCAGCAGTGAATTTGGGAGCTCCTACGAGCAGTACTTC
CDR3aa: CASSEFGSSYEQYF

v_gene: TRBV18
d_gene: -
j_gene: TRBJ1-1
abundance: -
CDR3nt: TGTGCCAGCTCACTTAGTCAGGACACTGAAGCTTTCTTT
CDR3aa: CASSLSQDTEAFF